This T cell receptor beta chain was identified in a study of blood T cell repertoires in COVID-19. About the research overall: COVID-19 samples from acute and convalescent phases originated in the United States, Italy and Spain. Nucleic acid was either cDNA or gDNA, and it came from T cells, B-cell-depleted T cells, or PBMCs.

Using immunoSEQ multiplex PCR, the repertoire was profiled, and TCRdb retains in-frame clones only, with some absent. The sample comprises around 190,000 clones, under 80% of which are singletons, and roughly a sixth rests with the top ten. This CDR3 has 16 residues. V shed 11 bases and J 0 bases; nucleotides not matched to a gene: 5. Germline V gives CDR1 LGHDT, CDR2 YNNKEL (reference sequence). Participant-given clinical history determined each cohort assignment. This TCR was recovered from a woman in her forties or fifties with acute COVID-19. The chain carries TRBV3-1 (or the pseudogene TRBV3-2) and TRBJ2-3, with 16 bases matching TRBD2. The material sequenced was PBMCs or T cells enriched from blood (not recorded which). The CDR3 is CAAGTSGGGSTDTQYF. The CDR3 region has the DNA TGTGCCGCCGGGACTAGCGGGGGGGGAAGCACAGATACGCAGTATTTT.